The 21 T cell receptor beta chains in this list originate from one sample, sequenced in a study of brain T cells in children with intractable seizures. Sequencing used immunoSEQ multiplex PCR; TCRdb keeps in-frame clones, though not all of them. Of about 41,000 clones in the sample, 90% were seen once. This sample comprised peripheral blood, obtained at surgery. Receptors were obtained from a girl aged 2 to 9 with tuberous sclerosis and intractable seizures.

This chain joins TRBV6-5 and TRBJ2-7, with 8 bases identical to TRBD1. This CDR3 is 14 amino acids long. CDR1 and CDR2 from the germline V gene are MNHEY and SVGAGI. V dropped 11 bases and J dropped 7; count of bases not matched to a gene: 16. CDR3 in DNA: TGTGCCTCTCGTTGTCCGGGACAGGCCTGTGAGCAGTACTTC. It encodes CASRCPGQACEQYF.

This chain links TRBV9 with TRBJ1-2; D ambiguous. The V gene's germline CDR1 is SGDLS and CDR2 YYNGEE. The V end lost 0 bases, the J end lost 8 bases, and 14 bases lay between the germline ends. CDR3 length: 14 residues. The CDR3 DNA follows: TGTGCCAGCAGCGTAGAATGGTCCGGTATGGGCTACACCTTC. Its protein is CASSVEWSGMGYTF. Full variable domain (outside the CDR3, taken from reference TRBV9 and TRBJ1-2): DSGVTQTPKHLITATGQRVTLRCSPRSGDLSVYWYQQSLDQGLQFLIQYYNGEERAKGNILERFSAQQFPDLHSELNLSSLELGDSALYFCASSVEWSGMGYTFGSGTRLTVV.

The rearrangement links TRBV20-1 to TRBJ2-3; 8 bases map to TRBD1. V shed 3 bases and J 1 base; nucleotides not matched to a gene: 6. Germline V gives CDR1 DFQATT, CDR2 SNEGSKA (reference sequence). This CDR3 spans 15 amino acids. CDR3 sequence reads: CSASTTGEGTDTQYF. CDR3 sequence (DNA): TGCAGTGCTAGTACGACAGGGGAGGGCACAGATACGCAGTATTTT.

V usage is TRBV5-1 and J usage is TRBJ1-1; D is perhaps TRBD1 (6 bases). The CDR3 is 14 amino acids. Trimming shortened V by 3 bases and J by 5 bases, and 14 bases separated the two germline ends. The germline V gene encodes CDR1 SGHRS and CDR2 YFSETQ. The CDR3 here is CASSSQGSGTEAFF. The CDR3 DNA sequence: TGCGCCAGCAGCTCCCAGGGGAGTGGTACTGAAGCTTTCTTT.

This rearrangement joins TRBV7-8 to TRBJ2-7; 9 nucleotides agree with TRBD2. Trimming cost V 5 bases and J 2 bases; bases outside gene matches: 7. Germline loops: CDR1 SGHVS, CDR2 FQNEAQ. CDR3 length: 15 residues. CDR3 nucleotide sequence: TGTGCCAGCAGCATCTCTAGCGGGAACCCCTACGAGCAGTACGTC. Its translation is CASSISSGNPYEQYV.

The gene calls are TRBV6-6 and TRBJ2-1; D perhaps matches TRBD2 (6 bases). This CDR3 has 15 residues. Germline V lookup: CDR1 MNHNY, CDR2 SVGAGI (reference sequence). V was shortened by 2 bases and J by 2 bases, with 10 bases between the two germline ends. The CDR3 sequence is CASSYGGVAYNEQFF. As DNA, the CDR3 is TGTGCCAGCAGTTACGGCGGGGTGGCCTACAATGAGCAGTTCTTC.

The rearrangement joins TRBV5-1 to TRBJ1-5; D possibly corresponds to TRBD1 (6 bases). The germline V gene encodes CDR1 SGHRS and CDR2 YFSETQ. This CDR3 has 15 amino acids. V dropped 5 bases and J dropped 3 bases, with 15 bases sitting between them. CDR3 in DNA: TGCGCCAGCAGTCATTCAGGGGCTTCCAATCAGCCCCAGCATTTT. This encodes CASSHSGASNQPQHF. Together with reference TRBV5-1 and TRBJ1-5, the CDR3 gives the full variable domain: KAGVTQTPRYLIKTRGQQVTLSCSPISGHRSVSWYQQTPGQGLQFLFEYFSETQRNKGNFPGRFSGRQFSNSRSEMNVSTLELGDSALYLCASSHSGASNQPQHFGDGTRLSIL.

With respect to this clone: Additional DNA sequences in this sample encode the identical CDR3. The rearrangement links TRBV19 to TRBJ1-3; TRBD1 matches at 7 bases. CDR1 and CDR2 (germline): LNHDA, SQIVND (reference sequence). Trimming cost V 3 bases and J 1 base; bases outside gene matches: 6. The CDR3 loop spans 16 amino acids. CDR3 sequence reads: CASSIRTGGSGNTIYF. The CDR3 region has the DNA TGTGCCAGTAGTATTCGGACAGGTGGATCTGGAAACACCATATATTTT.

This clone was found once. CDR3 nucleotide sequence: TGTGCCACCAGCAGAGCTCGGACAGAAAGAGGGCACACTGAAGCTTTCTTT. This codes for CATSRARTERGHTEAFF. This sequence joins TRBV15 and TRBJ1-1; D might be TRBD1 (6 bases). This CDR3 is 17 amino acids long. Per germline, CDR1 LNHNV and CDR2 YYDKDF (reference sequence). The germline V and J ends were trimmed by 1 base and 3 bases, with 18 bases remaining between them. Using reference TRBV15 and TRBJ1-1 for the parts outside the CDR3, the full variable domain is DAMVIQNPRYQVTQFGKPVTLSCSQTLNHNVMYWYQQKSSQAPKLLFHYYDKDFNNEADTPDNFQSRRPNTSFCFLDIRSPGLGDTAMYLCATSRARTERGHTEAFFGQGTRLTVV.

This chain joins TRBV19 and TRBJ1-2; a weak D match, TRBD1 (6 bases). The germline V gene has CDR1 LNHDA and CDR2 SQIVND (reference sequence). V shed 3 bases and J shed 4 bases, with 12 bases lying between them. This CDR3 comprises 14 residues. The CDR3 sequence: CASSMIGQSYGYTF. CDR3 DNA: TGTGCCAGTAGTATGATCGGACAGTCCTATGGCTACACCTTC.

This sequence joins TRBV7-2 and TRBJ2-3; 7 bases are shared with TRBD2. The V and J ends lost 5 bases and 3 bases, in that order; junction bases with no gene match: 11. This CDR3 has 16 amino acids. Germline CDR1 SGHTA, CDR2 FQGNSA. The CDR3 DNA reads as TGTGCCAGCAGCCTCCGACGGAGCGGGATAACAGATACGCAGTATTTT. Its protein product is CASSLRRSGITDTQYF.

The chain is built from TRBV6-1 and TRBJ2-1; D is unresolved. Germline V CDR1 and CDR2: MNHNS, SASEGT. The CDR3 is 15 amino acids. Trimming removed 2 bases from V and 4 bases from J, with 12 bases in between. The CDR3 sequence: CASSESRTVYNEQFF. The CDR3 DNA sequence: TGTGCCAGCAGTGAAAGCAGGACCGTTTACAATGAGCAGTTCTTC.

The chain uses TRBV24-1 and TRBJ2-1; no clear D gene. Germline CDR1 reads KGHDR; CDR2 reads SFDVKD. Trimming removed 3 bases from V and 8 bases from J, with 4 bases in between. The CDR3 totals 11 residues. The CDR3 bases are TGTGCCACCAGTGATGAAGATGAGCAGTTCTTC. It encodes CATSDEDEQFF.

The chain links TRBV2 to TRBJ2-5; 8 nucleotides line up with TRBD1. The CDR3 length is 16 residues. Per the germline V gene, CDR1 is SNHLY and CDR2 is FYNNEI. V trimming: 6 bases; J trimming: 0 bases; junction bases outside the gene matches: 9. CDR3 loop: CASRVAGTGHQETQYF. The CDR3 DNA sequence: TGTGCCAGCAGAGTAGCCGGGACAGGACACCAAGAGACCCAGTACTTC.

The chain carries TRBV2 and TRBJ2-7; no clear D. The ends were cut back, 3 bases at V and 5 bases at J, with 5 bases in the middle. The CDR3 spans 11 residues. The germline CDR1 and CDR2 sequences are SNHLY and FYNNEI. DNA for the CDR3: TGTGCCAGCAGTGAGGAACACGAGCAGTACGTC. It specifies CASSEEHEQYV.

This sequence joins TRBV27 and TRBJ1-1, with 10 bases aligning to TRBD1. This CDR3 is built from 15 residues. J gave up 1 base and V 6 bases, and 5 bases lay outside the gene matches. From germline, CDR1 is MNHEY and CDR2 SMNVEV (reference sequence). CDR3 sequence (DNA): TGTGCCAGCAGAGCAGGGACAGGGGCGAACACTGAAGCTTTCTTT. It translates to CASRAGTGANTEAFF.

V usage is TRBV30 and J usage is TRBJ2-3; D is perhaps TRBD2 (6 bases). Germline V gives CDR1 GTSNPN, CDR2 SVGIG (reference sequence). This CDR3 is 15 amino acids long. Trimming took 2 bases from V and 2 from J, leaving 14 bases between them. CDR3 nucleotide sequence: TGTGCCTGGAGTCCGGGGAGGCTTTCCACAGATACGCAGTATTTT. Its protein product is CAWSPGRLSTDTQYF.

CDR3 sequence: CASSQDHRETQYF. CDR3 coding DNA: TGCGCCAGCAGCCAAGATCACCGGGAGACCCAGTACTTC. The chain links TRBV4-1 to TRBJ2-5; D ambiguous. The ends were cut back, 0 bases at V and 5 bases at J, with 7 bases in the middle. This CDR3 comprises 13 residues. CDR1 and CDR2 from the germline V gene are MGHRA and YSYEKL.

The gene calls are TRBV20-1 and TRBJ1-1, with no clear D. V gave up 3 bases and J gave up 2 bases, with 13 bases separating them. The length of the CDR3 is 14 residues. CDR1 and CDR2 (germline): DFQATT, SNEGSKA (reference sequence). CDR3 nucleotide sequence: TGCAGTGCTAGTATCGCGGACTCTAACACTGAAGCTTTCTTT. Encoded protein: CSASIADSNTEAFF.

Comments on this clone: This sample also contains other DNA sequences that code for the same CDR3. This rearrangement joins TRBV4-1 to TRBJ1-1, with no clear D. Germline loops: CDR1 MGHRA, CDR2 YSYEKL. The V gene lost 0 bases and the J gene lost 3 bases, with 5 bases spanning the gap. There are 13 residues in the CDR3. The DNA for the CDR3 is TGCGCCAGCAGCCAAGATCGGGACACTGAAGCTTTCTTT. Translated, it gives CASSQDRDTEAFF.

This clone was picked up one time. The CDR3 DNA is TGTGCCAGCTCACCATTGGCCCCGGCAGGGGGAAATGAAAAACTGTTTTTT. Encoded protein: CASSPLAPAGGNEKLFF. The chain couples TRBV18 to TRBJ1-4, with TRBD1 matching over 7 bases. V lost 2 bases to trimming and J lost 5 bases; unmatched junction nucleotides: 11. The CDR3 loop spans 17 amino acids. CDR1 is KGHSH, CDR2 LQKENI, per germline.